The 20 T cell receptor beta chains presented below share a single source sample, sequenced in a study of tumour-infiltrating T cells in Burkitt lymphoma. The table came from immunoSEQ multiplex PCR; TCRdb's copy has only in-frame clones and leaves some out. The sample lists about 15,000 clones, 75% occurring once. The material sequenced was tumor tissue. All receptors derive from a human donor with diffuse large B-cell lymphoma.

The genes are TRBV4-1 and TRBJ1-5; D is uncertain. Per the germline V gene, CDR1 is MGHRA and CDR2 is YSYEKL. V shed 0 bases and J shed 0 bases, with 15 bases lying between them. The CDR3 has 18 amino acids. The chain's CDR3 is CASSQDPPGLNSNQPQHF. CDR3 bases: TGCGCCAGCAGCCAAGATCCCCCAGGACTGAATAGCAATCAGCCCCAGCATTTT.

V usage is TRBV19 and J usage is TRBJ2-1; 7 bases are shared with TRBD1. V lost 4 bases to trimming and J lost 2 bases; unmatched junction nucleotides: 2. Germline CDR1 and CDR2: LNHDA and SQIVND (reference sequence). The CDR3 consists of 14 residues. CDR3 nucleotides: TGTGCCAGTAGTAGACAGGGCCCCTACAATGAGCAGTTCTTC. Translating gives CASSRQGPYNEQFF.

V gene TRBV2 combines with J gene TRBJ2-1; D remains unclear. Germline CDR1 SNHLY, CDR2 FYNNEI. This CDR3 is built from 13 residues. V dropped 4 bases and J dropped 5 bases, with 9 bases sitting between them. In DNA form, the CDR3 reads TGTGCCAGCAGTGCTGACCTGGACAATGAGCAGTTCTTC. Translated: CASSADLDNEQFF.

The chain combines TRBV6-4 with TRBJ2-1; tentative D call: TRBD1 (6 bases). Germline V gene sequence: CDR1 MRHNA, CDR2 SNTAGT. V lost 4 bases, J lost 7 bases, and 11 bases lay in between. There are 13 residues in the CDR3. CDR3 sequence: CASSVSGENEQFF. CDR3 bases: TGTGCCAGCAGTGTATCAGGGGAAAATGAGCAGTTCTTC.

The J gene is TRBJ2-1, the V gene TRBV30; D unclear. Germline-derived CDR1 and CDR2 are GTSNPN and SVGIG (reference sequence). The CDR3 has 12 residues. Trimming took 8 bases from V and 6 from J, leaving 14 bases between them. The CDR3 region has the DNA TGTGCCCTTCGCTTTCGAGTCAATGAGCAGTTCTTC. Its protein product is CALRFRVNEQFF.

The rearrangement links TRBV5-1 to TRBJ2-1, with 9 bases identical to TRBD2. The CDR3 sequence is 16 residues long. The V and J ends lost 4 bases and 7 bases, in that order; junction bases with no gene match: 12. Germline V gene sequence: CDR1 SGHRS, CDR2 YFSETQ. The CDR3 coding sequence is TGCGCCAGCAGCCCCCCCGTAGCGGGAGCTCTGAATGAGCAGTTCTTC. This codes for CASSPPVAGALNEQFF.

This rearrangement joins TRBV15 to TRBJ1-2; D ambiguous. V was trimmed by 3 bases and J by 5 bases, leaving 10 bases between them. This CDR3 is built from 13 residues. Germline-derived CDR1 and CDR2 are LNHNV and YYDKDF (reference sequence). The CDR3 region has the DNA TGTGCCACCAGCAGCCTGCCGGTTTATGGCTACACCTTC. Translation gives CATSSLPVYGYTF.

The J gene is TRBJ1-4, the V gene TRBV4-1; 9 nucleotides match TRBD1. The germline V gene has CDR1 MGHRA and CDR2 YSYEKL. The CDR3 extends over 14 amino acids. J gave up 5 bases and V 6 bases, and 4 bases lay outside the gene matches. The CDR3 protein is CASRRTGANEKLFF. The CDR3 region has the DNA TGCGCCAGCAGACGGACAGGGGCCAATGAAAAACTGTTTTTT.

The V and J genes are TRBV7-9 and TRBJ2-1; D tentatively fits TRBD1 or TRBD2 (7 bases each). The CDR3 extends over 15 amino acids. V was pared by 5 bases and J by 8 bases, with 19 bases between. Germline CDR1 is SEHNR and CDR2 is FQNEAQ (reference sequence). The CDR3 DNA reads TGTGCCAGCAGCCCAGGGGGAGGGCAAATCTATGAGCAGTTCTTC. Its protein product is CASSPGGGQIYEQFF.

This chain links TRBV30 with TRBJ2-4; D remains unclear. The V end lost 1 base, the J end lost 1 base, and 8 bases lay between the germline ends. This CDR3 region has 14 residues. Germline lookup yields CDR1 GTSNPN and CDR2 SVGIG (reference sequence). CDR3 nucleotide sequence: TGTGCCTGGAGTGCTATTCTTGCCAAAAACATTCAGTACTTC. This gives the protein CAWSAILAKNIQYF.

The chain uses TRBV29-1 and TRBJ2-1; TRBD2 aligns across 9 bases. The CDR3 covers 13 residues. Germline lookup yields CDR1 SQVTM and CDR2 ANQGSEA. The J segment lost 4 bases and the V segment lost 7 bases, leaving 5 bases of the junction unmatched. The CDR3 DNA is TGCAGCGAGCGGACTAGCGCTTACAATGAGCAGTTCTTC. It translates to CSERTSAYNEQFF.

On this clone itself: Other DNA sequences in this specimen translate into the identical CDR3. V gene TRBV6-6 combines with J gene TRBJ2-5; no firm D call. The CDR3 extends over 12 amino acids. V shed 0 bases and J shed 2 bases, with 1 base lying between them. Germline values: CDR1 MNHNY, CDR2 SVGAGI (reference sequence). The CDR3 DNA sequence: TGTGCCAGCAGTTACTCTCAAGAGACCCAGTACTTC. It encodes CASSYSQETQYF.

This chain joins TRBV7-6 and TRBJ2-1; no reliable D call. The V gene's germline CDR1 is SGHVS and CDR2 FNYEAQ. The CDR3 covers 14 residues. Trimming cost V 6 bases and J 1 base, with 10 bases left between them. The CDR3 spells CASRPAVSYNEQFF. For the CDR3, the DNA is TGTGCCAGCAGACCCGCGGTTTCCTACAATGAGCAGTTCTTC.

The chain is built from TRBV2 and TRBJ2-5, with D possibly being TRBD2 (6 bases). The CDR3 is 13 amino acids. V gave up 2 bases and J gave up 4 bases, with 8 bases separating them. CDR1 SNHLY and CDR2 FYNNEI come from the germline V gene. The CDR3 DNA is TGTGCCAGCAGTGAATTGGAGGGAGAGACCCAGTACTTC. Amino acids: CASSELEGETQYF.

The chain has TRBV11-3 and TRBJ1-2; 8 nucleotides agree with TRBD1. J lost 3 bases, V lost 1 base, and 7 bases had no gene match. CDR1 and CDR2 from the germline V gene are SGHNT and YENEEA. The CDR3 is 16 residues long. CDR3 DNA: TGTGCCAGCAGCTTAGTGAAGACAGGGGCAGACTATGGCTACACCTTC. Residues: CASSLVKTGADYGYTF.

J is TRBJ2-7 and V is TRBV25-1, with D possibly being TRBD1 or TRBD2 (5 bases each). Per the germline V gene, CDR1 is MGHDK and CDR2 is SYGVNS. The CDR3 totals 15 residues. The germline V and J ends were trimmed by 3 bases and 2 bases, with 14 bases remaining between them. The DNA of the CDR3 is TGTGCCAGCAGTGATCCCGGGACCGAGGCCTACGAGCAGTACTTC. Protein sequence: CASSDPGTEAYEQYF.

The chain employs TRBV7-9 and TRBJ2-1; D is possibly TRBD2 (5 bases). CDR3 length: 13 residues. V lost 5 bases and J 7 bases, leaving 12 bases between the germline ends. Germline assignment: CDR1 SEHNR and CDR2 FQNEAQ (reference sequence). The CDR3, as DNA: TGTGCCAGCAGCGAGGCTAGCTATAATGAGCAGTTCTTC. Protein sequence: CASSEASYNEQFF.

This rearrangement joins TRBV7-9 to TRBJ1-3; D unresolved. This CDR3 is 15 amino acids long. V lost 1 base, J lost 3 bases, and 10 bases lay in between. The germline V gene encodes CDR1 SEHNR and CDR2 FQNEAQ (reference sequence). The CDR3 is CASSLGRARGNTIYF. CDR3 nucleotide sequence: TGTGCCAGCAGCTTAGGCAGAGCTCGTGGAAACACCATATATTTT.

This clone appeared a few times. Other DNA sequences in the same sample also yield this CDR3. The gene calls are TRBV27 and TRBJ2-7; D not certain. Germline values: CDR1 MNHEY, CDR2 SMNVEV (reference sequence). CDR3 length: 11 amino acids. Trimming pared 6 bases from V and 3 bases from J, leaving 6 bases between. The CDR3 DNA follows: TGTGCCAGCAGCGACCTCTACGAGCAGTACTTC. Translated: CASSDLYEQYF.

The chain recombines TRBV18 with TRBJ2-1; no firm D call. Germline CDR1 KGHSH, CDR2 LQKENI. This CDR3 contains 14 residues. Trimming took off 6 bases at V and 0 bases at J, with 9 bases between the two ends. The CDR3 nucleotides read TGTGCCAGCTCCTCAGAGAGCTCCTACAATGAGCAGTTCTTC. Protein: CASSSESSYNEQFF.